These 27 T cell receptor beta chains were sequenced from one sample in a study of a mutant IDH1 vaccine in newly diagnosed glioma. Antigen specificity for these receptors is unknown. Time point here: week 23, last vaccination. All doses held 300 ug of mutant IDH1 20-mer peptide, with topical imiquimod. The protocol was immunoSEQ multiplex PCR, while the TCRdb copy is restricted to in-frame clones and leaves out a portion. The data contain about 56,000 clones, approximately 87% of them singletons. Here the sequenced sample was PBMCs, taken from a glioma patient whose treatment included an IDH1 peptide vaccine. All receptors derive from a man aged 35 to 55 with glioma.

The V gene is TRBV6-6, the J gene TRBJ1-2, with D hard to call. Trimming removed 6 bases from V and 7 bases from J, with 6 bases in between. CDR3 size: 10 residues. CDR1 and CDR2 from the germline V gene are MNHNY and SVGAGI (reference sequence). The CDR3 is CASRGTGYTF. The CDR3 coding sequence is TGTGCCAGCAGGGGAACTGGCTACACCTTC.

The chain carries TRBV5-5 and TRBJ2-7; 10 bases map to TRBD2. The CDR3 is 17 amino acids. V shed 3 bases, J shed 7 bases, and the junction held 16 bases outside the gene matches. Germline V gene lookup returns CDR1 SGHKS and CDR2 YYEKEE (reference sequence). The CDR3 region is CASSYRWTSGKRWEQYF. DNA of the CDR3: TGTGCCAGCAGCTACCGATGGACTAGCGGAAAGAGGTGGGAGCAGTACTTC. The complete variable domain, with remaining parts taken from reference TRBV5-5 and TRBJ2-7, reads DAGVTQSPTHLIKTRGQQVTLRCSPISGHKSVSWYQQVLGQGPQFIFQYYEKEERGRGNFPDRFSARQFPNYSSELNVNALLLGDSALYLCASSYRWTSGKRWEQYFGPGTRLTVT.

This chain uses TRBV4-1 with TRBJ2-2; D might be TRBD1 or TRBD2, each matching 6 bases. CDR1 is MGHRA and CDR2 is YSYEKL in the germline V gene. The CDR3 runs to 16 residues. The V end was cut by 1 base, the J end by 5 bases, with 14 bases between. The CDR3 DNA is TGCGCCAGCAGCCAAGCGTTCGGGGGCGGTACCGGGGAGCTGTTTTTT. Protein product: CASSQAFGGGTGELFF.

The rearrangement joins TRBV28 to TRBJ1-1; D is undetermined. V was cut by 6 bases and J by 5 bases, with 10 bases left in between. In germline, CDR1 is MDHEN, CDR2 SYDVKM. The CDR3 spans 12 residues. The chain's CDR3 is CASSLVRTEAFF. The CDR3 DNA follows: TGTGCCAGCAGCTTAGTGAGGACTGAAGCTTTCTTT. Full variable domain (outside the CDR3, taken from reference TRBV28 and TRBJ1-1): DVKVTQSSRYLVKRTGEKVFLECVQDMDHENMFWYRQDPGLGLRLIYFSYDVKMKEKGDIPEGYSVSREKKERFSLILESASTNQTSMYLCASSLVRTEAFFGQGTRLTVV.

This chain uses TRBV6-6 with TRBJ1-3; maybe TRBD1 (5 bases). The germline V and J ends were trimmed by 6 bases and 0 bases, with 15 bases remaining between them. This CDR3 has 16 amino acids. The germline V gene encodes CDR1 MNHNY and CDR2 SVGAGI (reference sequence). CDR3 region: CASRNPPGPSGNTIYF. The CDR3 DNA reads TGTGCCAGCAGAAACCCACCGGGACCCTCTGGAAACACCATATATTTT.

This chain joins TRBV7-2 and TRBJ1-2; D is uncertain. The CDR3 is made up of 13 amino acids. CDR1 and CDR2 from the germline V gene are SGHTA and FQGNSA. With 5 bases removed from V and 2 bases from J, the gap between germline ends came to 9 bases. CDR3 in amino acids: CASSRRGNYGYTF. The CDR3 DNA reads as TGTGCCAGCAGCCGGCGGGGAAACTATGGCTACACCTTC.

This chain uses TRBV6-5 with TRBJ2-3; TRBD2 aligns across 8 bases. In germline, CDR1 is MNHEY, CDR2 SVGAGI. The CDR3 contains 16 residues. V lost 0 bases to trimming and J lost 4 bases; unmatched junction nucleotides: 6. The CDR3 DNA sequence: TGTGCCAGCAGTTACTCGGCTAGCGGGTTTGCAGATACGCAGTATTTT. This gives the protein CASSYSASGFADTQYF.

The chain carries TRBV15 and TRBJ2-1; 7 nucleotides agree with TRBD2. CDR3 length equals 18 residues. Germline CDR1 and CDR2: LNHNV and YYDKDF (reference sequence). V lost 1 base and J lost 3; bases outside the gene matches: 12. CDR3 amino acids: CATSRGGASGASYNEQFF. The CDR3 bases are TGTGCCACCAGCAGAGGTGGGGCTAGCGGAGCGAGCTACAATGAGCAGTTCTTC.

V usage is TRBV7-8 and J usage is TRBJ2-4; 7 bases match TRBD2. There are 17 residues in the CDR3. V dropped 2 bases and J dropped 0; count of bases not matched to a gene: 7. The V gene's germline CDR1 is SGHVS and CDR2 FQNEAQ. Written as DNA, the CDR3 is TGTGCCAGCAGCTTACTCCCTAGCGGCCCAGCCAAAAACATTCAGTACTTC. Encoded protein: CASSLLPSGPAKNIQYF.

In its sample, this clone was seen once. The chain has TRBV7-9 and TRBJ2-3, with TRBD2 matching 8 bases. The CDR3 length is 16 residues. CDR1 is SEHNR, CDR2 FQNEAQ, per germline (reference sequence). The V segment lost 5 bases and the J segment 5 bases; nucleotides outside the gene matches: 12. DNA for the CDR3: TGTGCCAGCAGCCCGTGGGGGGGGACTAGAGGAGATACGCAGTATTTT. Its protein product is CASSPWGGTRGDTQYF.

This clone was observed a handful of times. The chain is built from TRBV5-1 and TRBJ2-7, with TRBD2 as a possible D gene (6 bases). This CDR3 region has 14 residues. V lost 7 bases to trimming and J lost 0 bases, with 14 bases between them. Per the germline V gene, CDR1 is SGHRS and CDR2 is YFSETQ. The CDR3 sequence: CASAGTGPSYEQYF. The CDR3, as DNA: TGCGCCAGCGCGGGAACGGGACCCTCCTACGAGCAGTACTTC.

The rearrangement joins TRBV5-1 to TRBJ1-4; D is uncertain. CDR1 and CDR2 from the germline V gene are SGHRS and YFSETQ. Trimming shortened V by 0 bases and J by 4 bases, and 16 bases separated the two germline ends. CDR3 length: 17 residues. CDR3 DNA: TGCGCCAGCAGCTTGGGTTTAGGCAATGGCCTTAATGAAAAACTGTTTTTT. It codes for CASSLGLGNGLNEKLFF.

The chain recombines TRBV7-2 with TRBJ2-1, with a possible D match to TRBD1 (6 bases). This CDR3 is built from 15 residues. The V end lost 2 bases, the J end lost 0 bases, and 8 bases lay between the germline ends. CDR1 and CDR2 (germline): SGHTA, FQGNSA. The CDR3 loop reads CASSLRGGSYNEQFF. CDR3 bases: TGTGCCAGCAGCTTAAGAGGGGGCTCCTACAATGAGCAGTTCTTC.

The chain is built from TRBV25-1 and TRBJ2-7, with a possible D match to TRBD2 (7 bases). V gave up 7 bases and J gave up 5 bases, with 15 bases separating them. Germline loops: CDR1 MGHDK, CDR2 SYGVNS. CDR3 length equals 13 residues. As DNA, the CDR3 is TGTGCCAGCAAGGAGGGGGGGCAACACGAGCAGTACTTC. This translates into CASKEGGQHEQYF.

The genes are TRBV5-4 and TRBJ2-7, with TRBD2 matching over 7 bases. From germline, CDR1 is SGHNT and CDR2 YYREEE (reference sequence). The CDR3 is made up of 15 amino acids. The V segment lost 0 bases and the J segment 3 bases; nucleotides outside the gene matches: 6. The CDR3 DNA reads as TGTGCCAGCAGCTTGGTCGGACTAGTTAACTACGAGCAGTACTTC. This sequence encodes CASSLVGLVNYEQYF.

The V and J genes are TRBV4-2 and TRBJ2-7, with D possibly being TRBD1 or TRBD2 (6 bases each). Germline values: CDR1 LGHNA, CDR2 YNFKEQ. This CDR3 has 16 residues. Trimming took 0 bases from V and 6 from J, leaving 18 bases between them. The CDR3 sequence: CASSQDLGGRLFEQYF. CDR3 DNA sequence: TGTGCCAGCAGCCAAGATTTAGGGGGGCGGCTGTTCGAGCAGTACTTC.

The gene calls are TRBV7-2 and TRBJ1-1; D uncertain. Germline V gene sequence: CDR1 SGHTA, CDR2 FQGNSA. CDR3 length equals 13 residues. The V gene lost 5 bases and the J gene lost 11 bases, with 18 bases spanning the gap. The CDR3 DNA reads TGTGCCAGCAGCCCGAAATACACTGAAGCGGCTTTCTTT. It specifies CASSPKYTEAAFF.

The chain has TRBV27 and TRBJ2-7, with 7 bases matching TRBD2. Germline lookup yields CDR1 MNHEY and CDR2 SMNVEV (reference sequence). This CDR3 region has 15 residues. J was trimmed by 7 bases and V by 5 bases; bases with no gene match: 14. The CDR3 DNA follows: TGTGCCAGCAGTACCTTAGCGGGCGCCCCTAGGGAGCAGTACTTC. It codes for CASSTLAGAPREQYF.

The chain is built from TRBV5-4 and TRBJ1-1, with D tentatively TRBD1 (5 bases). The CDR3 loop spans 13 amino acids. The V gene's germline CDR1 is SGHNT and CDR2 YYREEE (reference sequence). V lost 5 bases and J lost 2, with 10 bases in between. CDR3 sequence (DNA): TGTGCCAGCAGGACGGACACTAACACTGAAGCTTTCTTT. Its protein is CASRTDTNTEAFF.

The V call is TRBV27, the J call TRBJ2-1; D remains ambiguous. The germline V and J ends were trimmed by 5 bases and 6 bases, with 20 bases remaining between them. The germline gives CDR1 MNHEY, CDR2 SMNVEV (reference sequence). The CDR3 spans 16 residues. CDR3 protein: CASSLKMDQRSNEQFF. The CDR3 DNA reads TGTGCCAGCAGTCTAAAGATGGACCAAAGGAGCAATGAGCAGTTCTTC.

The chain couples TRBV5-4 to TRBJ1-1; D gene ambiguous. Between the trimmed V and J ends, which lost 6 bases and 0 bases, there was a span of 12 bases. This CDR3 region has 14 residues. Looked up from germline, CDR1 is SGHNT and CDR2 is YYREEE (reference sequence). CDR3 nucleotides: TGTGCCAGCACCCTCGGCCGGATGAACACTGAAGCTTTCTTT. Its protein is CASTLGRMNTEAFF.

This chain uses TRBV27 with TRBJ2-5; TRBD2 aligns across 12 bases. CDR1 MNHEY and CDR2 SMNVEV come from the germline V gene (reference sequence). The CDR3 is 15 residues long. J lost 3 bases, V lost 8 bases, and 7 bases had no gene match. The CDR3 DNA follows: TGTGCCAGCGGACGGGCTAGCGGGAGGGAAGAGACCCAGTACTTC. This encodes CASGRASGREETQYF.

This clone was found a few times. The chain uses TRBV15 and TRBJ2-3, with 15 bases matching TRBD2. There are 18 residues in the CDR3. With 0 bases clipped from V and 8 bases from J, the junction kept 9 bases outside the gene matches. Germline V gene data show CDR1 as LNHNV and CDR2 as YYDKDF (reference sequence). Here the CDR3 DNA reads TGTGCCACCAGCAGAGATATGGGACTAGCGGGAGGCCGGGGTACGCAGTATTTT. This encodes CATSRDMGLAGGRGTQYF.

The chain joins TRBV9 to TRBJ2-6; weak D call: TRBD2 (6 bases). Trimming stripped 0 bases from V and 2 bases from J, with 9 bases between. Germline CDR1 reads SGDLS; CDR2 reads YYNGEE. This CDR3 spans 16 amino acids. This chain's CDR3 is CASSVATGAGANVLTF. CDR3 coding DNA: TGTGCCAGCAGCGTAGCTACGGGGGCTGGGGCCAACGTCCTGACTTTC.

The chain is built from TRBV29-1 and TRBJ2-1, with TRBD2 matching 10 bases. Germline loops: CDR1 SQVTM, CDR2 ANQGSEA. The length of the CDR3 is 16 residues. V lost 1 base to trimming and J lost 3 bases; unmatched junction nucleotides: 6. The CDR3 loop reads CSVEGLSSGSYNEQFF. CDR3 in DNA: TGCAGCGTTGAAGGTTTATCTAGCGGGAGCTACAATGAGCAGTTCTTC.

The gene calls are TRBV7-2 and TRBJ2-7; 7 nucleotides align to TRBD2. The germline V gene encodes CDR1 SGHTA and CDR2 FQGNSA. The CDR3 has 14 amino acids. Germline trimming cut 1 base from V and 2 bases from J; bases unmatched to any gene: 2. This chain's CDR3 is CASSLGLAAYEQYF. The CDR3 nucleotides are TGTGCCAGCAGCTTAGGGCTAGCGGCCTACGAGCAGTACTTC.

The chain employs TRBV9 and TRBJ1-1; no clear D gene. Germline assignment: CDR1 SGDLS and CDR2 YYNGEE. The V and J ends lost 7 bases and 4 bases respectively, with 17 bases between them. This CDR3 region has 14 residues. In DNA form, the CDR3 reads TGTGCCAGCGGCCCAGCGGGAGTAATCACTGAAGCTTTCTTT. As protein: CASGPAGVITEAFF.